The 32 T cell receptor beta chains reported below all come from one sample, sequenced in a study of T cells in Graves' hyperthyroidism and ophthalmopathy. Researchers took RNA transcripts and amplified the TCR beta CDR3 regions from them. TCR CDR3 underwent first-round RT-PCR with the HTBI primer set. TCRdb reanalysed the multiplex PCR reads using MiXCR and keeps one entry per CDR3 protein. Of over 550,000 distinct CDR3 sequences in the sample, roughly a sixth were seen once. Sequencing was performed on blood. The receptor set was obtained from a woman aged 18-29 years with Graves' hyperthyroidism.

This clonotype was seen a few times. V gene TRBV5-8 combines with J gene TRBJ1-5; the D is unclear. This CDR3 is 13 amino acids long. Deletions cut 4 bases from V and 6 bases from J, with 11 bases between. CDR1 is SGHTS, CDR2 YDEGEE, per germline. This CDR3 is CASSIGTSQPQHF. In DNA form, the CDR3 reads TGTGCCAGCAGCATTGGAACGAGTCAGCCCCAGCATTTT.

This clonotype was detected only once. An end of the junction does not agree with germline; a read error may underlie this. Written as DNA, the CDR3 is TGTGCCAGTAGCGGGAGGGTAAATGGGCAGTTCTTC. Protein: CASSGRVNGQFF. V gene TRBV19 combines with J gene TRBJ2-1; 8 nucleotides agree with TRBD2. The CDR3 runs 12 residues. CDR1 is LNHDA and CDR2 is SQIVND in the germline V gene (reference sequence).

The gene calls are TRBV30 and TRBJ2-1; 7 nucleotides align to TRBD1. CDR3 length equals 13 residues. The J segment lost 4 bases and the V segment lost 5 bases, leaving 5 bases of the junction unmatched. The germline CDR1 and CDR2 sequences are GTSNPN and SVGIG (reference sequence). In DNA, the CDR3 is TGTGCCTGGCGAGGGACAGCGTACAATGAGCAGTTCTTC. Translated, it gives CAWRGTAYNEQFF.

This clonotype was seen many times. The chain uses TRBV2 and TRBJ2-1, with D unresolved. The CDR3 is made up of 12 amino acids. V was clipped by 8 bases and J by 8 bases, with 13 bases between them. Germline CDR1 SNHLY, CDR2 FYNNEI. CDR3 region: CASGVEWDEQFF. The CDR3 DNA is TGTGCCAGCGGAGTTGAGTGGGATGAGCAGTTCTTC. The full variable domain, its missing parts supplied by reference TRBV2 and TRBJ2-1, is EPEVTQTPSHQVTQMGQEVILRCVPISNHLYFYWYRQILGQKVEFLVSFYNNEISEKSEIFDDQFSVERPDGSNFTLKIRSTKLEDSAMYFCASGVEWDEQFFGPGTRLTVL.

This chain uses TRBV6-1 with TRBJ1-6; 8 bases fit TRBD1. The germline V gene has CDR1 MNHNS and CDR2 SASEGT. The CDR3 consists of 14 residues. Losses at the gene ends were 7 bases for V and 8 bases for J; bases not matched to a gene: 7. The CDR3 nucleotides are TGTGCCAGCACCCAGGACAGGGCGGATTCACCCCTCCACTTT. The encoded protein is CASTQDRADSPLHF.

The sample holds a few counts of this clonotype. The chain joins TRBV6-5 to TRBJ2-5; 9 positions agree with TRBD2. V trimming: 0 bases; J trimming: 5 bases; junction bases outside the gene matches: 4. The CDR3 is made up of 15 amino acids. Germline V lookup: CDR1 MNHEY, CDR2 SVGAGI. As DNA, the CDR3 is TGTGCCAGCAGTTACTCACTAGCGGGCGGGGAGACCCAGTACTTC. It specifies CASSYSLAGGETQYF.

The chain's CDR3 is CASTVYSGTSYEQYF. In DNA, the CDR3 is TGTGCCAGCACTGTTTATAGCGGGACTAGCTACGAGCAGTACTTC. The chain combines TRBV6-1 with TRBJ2-7; 8 nucleotides line up with TRBD2. The length of the CDR3 is 15 residues. Germline-derived CDR1 and CDR2 are MNHNS and SASEGT. Trimming at V came to 7 bases and at J to 3 bases, leaving 11 bases not matched to a gene.

This clonotype was found many times. The chain employs TRBV24-1 and TRBJ2-7; 11 bases are shared with TRBD1. Germline V gene data show CDR1 as KGHDR and CDR2 as SFDVKD. The junction had 13 bases not matched to a gene; V was cut back by 4 bases and J by 6 bases. CDR3 length: 17 residues. CDR3: CATSERTGTGGAGEQYF. As DNA, the CDR3 is TGTGCCACCAGTGAGCGAACCGGGACAGGGGGAGCCGGCGAGCAGTACTTC.

J is TRBJ2-1 and V is TRBV29-1; maybe TRBD2 (5 bases). This CDR3 is 14 amino acids long. The V gene lost 4 bases and the J gene lost 4 bases, with 14 bases spanning the gap. Germline V lookup: CDR1 SQVTM, CDR2 ANQGSEA. CDR3 in DNA: TGCAGCGTTGTAGGCCCCGGGAAATACAATGAGCAGTTCTTC. This gives the protein CSVVGPGKYNEQFF.

This clonotype was seen many times. This sequence joins TRBV2 and TRBJ1-5; D is ambiguous. V shed 7 bases and J shed 3 bases, with 13 bases lying between them. This CDR3 has 14 residues. Per the germline V gene, CDR1 is SNHLY and CDR2 is FYNNEI. CDR3 sequence: CASTRGSNNQPQHF. In nucleotides, the CDR3 is TGTGCCAGCACGCGGGGTTCAAACAATCAGCCCCAGCATTTT.

This clonotype was seen repeatedly, ten times or more. The V call is TRBV5-6, the J call TRBJ2-3; 8 positions agree with TRBD2. CDR1 is SGHDT, CDR2 YYEEEE, per germline. V trimming: 0 bases; J trimming: 4 bases; junction bases outside the gene matches: 4. This CDR3 has 15 residues. CDR3 protein: CASSLGSGGADTQYF. The CDR3, as DNA: TGTGCCAGCAGCTTGGGGTCGGGGGGGGCAGATACGCAGTATTTT.

This rearrangement joins TRBV5-1 to TRBJ2-4; weak D call: TRBD2 (5 bases). Trimming pared 7 bases from V and 2 bases from J, leaving 19 bases between. Germline V gene data show CDR1 as SGHRS and CDR2 as YFSETQ. The CDR3 spans 16 residues. The CDR3 sequence: CASARVPGITKNIQYF. The CDR3 DNA follows: TGCGCCAGCGCTAGGGTCCCGGGAATTACCAAAAACATTCAGTACTTC.

V usage is TRBV12-3 or TRBV12-4 and J usage is TRBJ1-2; possibly TRBD1 for D (5 bases). V lost 6 bases, J lost 5 bases, and 19 bases lay in between. The CDR3 loop spans 15 amino acids. The CDR3 nucleotides read TGTGCCAGCAGATTGTCCGGGACGGAGGGATATGGCTACACCTTC. Its protein is CASRLSGTEGYGYTF.

This clonotype has more than one count but fewer than ten. J is TRBJ1-5 and V is TRBV6-1; D gene unclear. Germline V gene lookup returns CDR1 MNHNS and CDR2 SASEGT. Trimming left V 1 base short and J 8 bases short, with 6 bases between. This CDR3 region has 12 residues. CDR3 sequence: CASSEVWKPQHF. In DNA form, the CDR3 reads TGTGCCAGCAGTGAAGTGTGGAAGCCCCAGCATTTT.

The table lists this clonotype with a few counts. The V and J genes are TRBV28 and TRBJ2-6; 8 positions match TRBD1. The germline V gene has CDR1 MDHEN and CDR2 SYDVKM. This CDR3 spans 15 amino acids. The trim removed 3 bases at V and 10 bases at J, leaving 8 bases unmatched. The CDR3 nucleotides read TGTGCCAGCAGTTTCTTCCGGGACAGGAGTAACGTCCTGACTTTC. It yields the protein CASSFFRDRSNVLTF. Full variable domain (remainder filled in from reference TRBV28 and TRBJ2-6): DVKVTQSSRYLVKRTGEKVFLECVQDMDHENMFWYRQDPGLGLRLIYFSYDVKMKEKGDIPEGYSVSREKKERFSLILESASTNQTSMYLCASSFFRDRSNVLTFGAGSRLTVL.

This clonotype was counted at least ten times. The chain has TRBV7-2 and TRBJ2-3; 12 bases line up with TRBD2. CDR1 and CDR2 from the germline V gene are SGHTA and FQGNSA. J was trimmed by 5 bases and V by 7 bases; bases with no gene match: 7. CDR3 size: 15 residues. The CDR3 DNA reads TGTGCCAGCACTTACCTAGCGGGGGGGCTAGATACGCAGTATTTT. Its translation is CASTYLAGGLDTQYF.

The table lists this clonotype with many counts. The CDR3 region is CASSDSGSYNGYTF. CDR3 nucleotides: TGTGCCAGCAGTGATTCCGGGTCCTATAATGGCTACACCTTC. The chain employs TRBV6-1 and TRBJ1-2; no reliable D call. The CDR3 length is 14 residues. Per the germline V gene, CDR1 is MNHNS and CDR2 is SASEGT. Trimming removed 3 bases at V and 6 bases at J, with 14 bases between.

The V gene is TRBV5-6, the J gene TRBJ2-5; 12 bases line up with TRBD2. The V and J ends lost 2 bases and 0 bases, in that order; junction bases with no gene match: 2. This CDR3 is built from 16 residues. Germline V gene sequence: CDR1 SGHDT, CDR2 YYEEEE. In DNA, the CDR3 is TGTGCCAGCAGCTTAACTAGCGGGGGGCACCAAGAGACCCAGTACTTC. Its protein is CASSLTSGGHQETQYF.

This clonotype has a count of ten or more. CDR3 protein: CASSGRRQFTDTQYF. CDR3 sequence (DNA): TGTGCCAGCAGCGGTAGGAGACAGTTCACAGATACGCAGTATTTT. The V gene is TRBV9, the J gene TRBJ2-3; perhaps TRBD1 as D (5 bases). The CDR3 is 15 residues long. Germline CDR1 reads SGDLS; CDR2 reads YYNGEE. Trimming left V 3 bases short and J 2 bases short, with 13 bases between.

This clonotype was picked up many times. This rearrangement joins TRBV28 to TRBJ1-2; the D is unclear. The ends were cut back, 5 bases at V and 5 bases at J, with 12 bases in the middle. Germline V lookup: CDR1 MDHEN, CDR2 SYDVKM. The CDR3 totals 13 residues. CDR3 region: CASSPPFEYGYTF. The DNA of the CDR3 is TGTGCCAGCAGTCCCCCGTTCGAATATGGCTACACCTTC.

This clonotype was counted a few times. The chain links TRBV12-3 or TRBV12-4 to TRBJ1-4; no clear D. This CDR3 comprises 15 residues. The V and J ends lost 1 base and 0 bases respectively, with 6 bases between them. CDR3 in amino acids: CASSLEPSTNEKLFF. The CDR3 bases are TGTGCCAGCAGTTTAGAGCCTTCAACTAATGAAAAACTGTTTTTT.

The sample holds many counts of this clonotype. The chain recombines TRBV13 with TRBJ1-2, with 9 nucleotides matching TRBD1. CDR3 length: 14 amino acids. Unmatched junction bases numbered 6, after V lost 5 bases and J lost 5 bases. In germline, CDR1 is PRHDT, CDR2 FYEKMQ (reference sequence). CDR3 residues: CASSPRGQGYGYTF. DNA of the CDR3: TGTGCCAGCAGCCCTCGGGGACAGGGATATGGCTACACCTTC.

This rearrangement joins TRBV14 to TRBJ2-1, with 7 bases matching TRBD2. CDR1 SGHDN and CDR2 FVKESK come from the germline V gene. The CDR3 is 17 amino acids. V was pared by 3 bases and J by 4 bases, with 12 bases of the junction left unmatched. The chain's CDR3 is CASSHGPWAGDYNEQFF. In DNA, the CDR3 is TGTGCCAGCAGCCATGGGCCCTGGGCGGGGGATTACAATGAGCAGTTCTTC.

In this sample, this clonotype turned up many times. This chain uses TRBV27 with TRBJ1-1; no clear D. Trimming took off 5 bases at V and 1 base at J, with 11 bases between the two ends. The CDR3 extends over 14 amino acids. Germline CDR1 and CDR2: MNHEY and SMNVEV (reference sequence). CDR3 amino acids: CASSPRGKNTEAFF. DNA for the CDR3: TGTGCCAGCAGTCCCCGTGGGAAGAACACTGAAGCTTTCTTT.

The sample holds many counts of this clonotype. The chain combines TRBV6-1 with TRBJ1-2; possibly TRBD1 for D (5 bases). Germline CDR1 reads MNHNS; CDR2 reads SASEGT. V was shortened by 6 bases and J by 7 bases, with 21 bases between the two germline ends. The CDR3 loop spans 15 amino acids. CDR3 sequence (DNA): TGTGCCAGCAGACTAAAGGCGGAGGGGATAAGTGGCTACACCTTC. It encodes CASRLKAEGISGYTF.

V gene TRBV5-4 combines with J gene TRBJ2-3; the D is unclear. CDR1 is SGHNT, CDR2 YYREEE, per germline (reference sequence). The V end was cut by 3 bases, the J end by 1 base, with 12 bases between. The CDR3 totals 15 residues. As DNA, the CDR3 is TGTGCCAGCAGCTCGACCCCTCGGGGCACAGATACGCAGTATTTT. Protein product: CASSSTPRGTDTQYF.

This clonotype was observed a few times. This rearrangement joins TRBV18 to TRBJ1-5; D remains ambiguous. The CDR3 spans 14 residues. V lost 4 bases to trimming and J lost 0 bases, with 7 bases between them. The germline V gene encodes CDR1 KGHSH and CDR2 LQKENI. The CDR3 is CASSLYFSNQPQHF. In nucleotides, the CDR3 is TGTGCCAGCTCACTCTACTTTAGCAATCAGCCCCAGCATTTT.

The sample holds many counts of this clonotype. The V gene is TRBV7-3, the J gene TRBJ2-5; tentative D call: TRBD2 (6 bases). Germline V gene sequence: CDR1 SGHTA, CDR2 FQGTGA. The germline V and J ends were trimmed by 5 bases and 7 bases, with 23 bases remaining between them. The CDR3 has 16 residues. The CDR3 DNA reads as TGTGCCAGCAGCCCGGGGCGGGACTTCGAAGGCGGGACCCAGTACTTC. This sequence encodes CASSPGRDFEGGTQYF.

The chain joins TRBV29-1 to TRBJ1-4, with 8 bases lining up with TRBD1. The J segment lost 10 bases and the V segment lost 6 bases, leaving 13 bases of the junction unmatched. The CDR3 spans 14 residues. Germline loops: CDR1 SQVTM, CDR2 ANQGSEA. CDR3: CSVLKGAGGGKLFF. Here the CDR3 DNA reads TGCAGCGTCTTAAAAGGCGCAGGGGGCGGAAAACTGTTTTTT.

The sample holds many counts of this clonotype. The chain couples TRBV7-2 to TRBJ2-1, with TRBD2 identical over 12 bases. Germline V CDR1 and CDR2: SGHTA, FQGNSA. The CDR3 runs to 18 residues. With V trimmed by 2 bases and J by 0 bases, 5 bases remained unmatched. The CDR3, as DNA: TGTGCCAGCAGCTTACTACTAGCGGGAGGCCTCTCCTACAATGAGCAGTTCTTC. It codes for CASSLLLAGGLSYNEQFF.

This clonotype has a single count. The chain combines TRBV18 with TRBJ1-5; 7 bases agree with TRBD1. Germline V gene sequence: CDR1 KGHSH, CDR2 LQKENI. With V trimmed by 6 bases and J by 5 bases, 13 bases remained unmatched. This CDR3 has 16 amino acids. Here the CDR3 reads CASSQSGTALHQPQHF. The CDR3 nucleotides read TGTGCCAGCTCTCAATCCGGGACAGCTCTACATCAGCCCCAGCATTTT.

The chain couples TRBV10-3 to TRBJ2-2, with D unresolved. V was cut by 11 bases and J by 3 bases, with 16 bases left in between. CDR1 and CDR2 (germline): ENHRY, SYGVKD. CDR3 length equals 14 residues. Written as DNA, the CDR3 is TGTGCCTCACTCGACCACGGGCACACCGGGGAGCTGTTTTTT. It codes for CASLDHGHTGELFF.